A single sample is the source of the 14 T cell receptor beta chains below, sequenced in a study of control samples from healthy donors and cancer patients. TCRdb keeps only in-frame clones here, not all; method: immunoSEQ multiplex PCR. The table has roughly 200,000 clones, just under 95% seen once. The sequenced material came from blood. The receptors come from a middle-aged man in good health.

This clone was detected only a few times. The chain links TRBV28 to TRBJ1-1, with D perhaps TRBD1 (5 bases). Per the germline V gene, CDR1 is MDHEN and CDR2 is SYDVKM. The CDR3 is made up of 14 amino acids. V lost 4 bases and J 4 bases, leaving 13 bases between the germline ends. CDR3 protein: CASSSSQVPTEAFF. The DNA for the CDR3 is TGTGCCAGCAGTTCCTCACAGGTGCCCACTGAAGCTTTCTTT.

The chain combines TRBV27 with TRBJ1-5; TRBD1 agrees at 7 bases. Germline V CDR1 and CDR2: MNHEY, SMNVEV (reference sequence). The CDR3 is 17 residues long. With 6 bases clipped from V and 2 bases from J, the junction kept 13 bases outside the gene matches. The CDR3 nucleotides read TGTGCCAGCAGCAGGTCAGCTCAGGGGGTCGGCAATCAGCCCCAGCATTTT. This sequence encodes CASSRSAQGVGNQPQHF.

CDR3 loop: CASSFGTTTNQYV. The DNA for the CDR3 is TGTGCCAGCAGCTTTGGCACCACTACGAATCAGTACGTC. This sequence joins TRBV5-6 and TRBJ2-7; D gene ambiguous. This CDR3 has 13 amino acids. In germline, CDR1 is SGHDT, CDR2 YYEEEE. The V and J ends lost 2 bases and 10 bases respectively, with 16 bases between them.

The chain joins TRBV28 to TRBJ2-7; 7 bases agree with TRBD1. Germline CDR1 MDHEN, CDR2 SYDVKM. J lost 2 bases, V lost 1 base, and 5 bases had no gene match. CDR3 length: 15 amino acids. The CDR3 loop reads CASSLSMQGAYEQYF. The CDR3, as DNA: TGTGCCAGCAGTTTATCAATGCAGGGGGCCTACGAGCAGTACTTC.

DNA of the CDR3: TGTGCCAGCAGCTCTAGTTCCTCCGACAGCAGCTACGAGCAGTACTTC. Its protein product is CASSSSSSDSSYEQYF. The V gene is TRBV7-2, the J gene TRBJ2-7, with a tentative D call TRBD1 (5 bases). Germline CDR1 SGHTA, CDR2 FQGNSA. V shed 4 bases and J shed 3 bases, with 19 bases lying between them. The CDR3 runs to 16 residues.

This clone has just one count. J is TRBJ2-3 and V is TRBV4-3; 9 nucleotides align to TRBD2. This CDR3 region has 18 residues. V shed 1 base, J shed 3 bases, and the junction held 11 bases outside the gene matches. In germline, CDR1 is LGHNA, CDR2 YSLEER. The CDR3: CASSQAGGGANGTDTQYF. The CDR3 nucleotides are TGCGCCAGCAGCCAAGCCGGCGGGGGGGCGAACGGGACAGATACGCAGTATTTT.

This chain connects TRBV6-5 to TRBJ2-3, with D maybe TRBD2 (5 bases). Germline lookup yields CDR1 MNHEY and CDR2 SVGAGI. This CDR3 comprises 14 residues. Trimming cost V 6 bases and J 0 bases, with 10 bases left between them. CDR3 in amino acids: CASSRPGSTDTQYF. The CDR3, as DNA: TGTGCCAGCAGCCGTCCGGGGAGCACAGATACGCAGTATTTT.

The V and J genes are TRBV6-5 and TRBJ2-3; TRBD1 might be the D (5 bases). Germline loops: CDR1 MNHEY, CDR2 SVGAGI. CDR3 length: 16 residues. V lost 0 bases to trimming and J lost 0 bases, with 10 bases between them. The CDR3 DNA follows: TGTGCCAGCAGTTACTCGAGCCCAGGGAGCACAGATACGCAGTATTTT. Encoded protein: CASSYSSPGSTDTQYF.

This sequence joins TRBV5-5 and TRBJ2-3; no clear D gene. Germline V gene data show CDR1 as SGHKS and CDR2 as YYEKEE (reference sequence). The CDR3 is made up of 16 amino acids. V was shortened by 0 bases and J by 1 base, with 12 bases between the two germline ends. In DNA, the CDR3 is TGTGCCAGCAGCTTGGCTACACCCTGGGGCACAGATACGCAGTATTTT. Its protein product is CASSLATPWGTDTQYF.

The chain is built from TRBV7-9 and TRBJ1-3; the match to TRBD1 covers 9 bases. This CDR3 is built from 14 residues. Trimming cost V 5 bases and J 8 bases; bases outside gene matches: 7. In germline, CDR1 is SEHNR, CDR2 FQNEAQ (reference sequence). In DNA, the CDR3 is TGTGCCAGCAGCCATACAGGGGGCGAATACACCATATATTTT. It specifies CASSHTGGEYTIYF.

This rearrangement joins TRBV24-1 to TRBJ1-5, with D unclear. Trimming shortened V by 5 bases and J by 2 bases, and 9 bases separated the two germline ends. The CDR3 covers 14 residues. Germline values: CDR1 KGHDR, CDR2 SFDVKD. The CDR3 protein is CATSAPGGNQPQHF. DNA of the CDR3: TGTGCCACCAGTGCCCCCGGGGGCAATCAGCCCCAGCATTTT.

The V gene is TRBV7-9, the J gene TRBJ1-4; 7 bases map to TRBD1. V was clipped by 7 bases and J by 0 bases; unmatched bases: 8. CDR3 length: 16 residues. CDR1 is SEHNR, CDR2 FQNEAQ, per germline (reference sequence). DNA for the CDR3: TGTGCCAGCACCTCCCCGCAGGGGGCAACTAATGAAAAACTGTTTTTT. This translates into CASTSPQGATNEKLFF. The full variable domain, with the rest looked up from reference TRBV7-9 and TRBJ1-4, is DTGVSQNPRHKITKRGQNVTFRCDPISEHNRLYWYRQTLGQGPEFLTYFQNEAQLEKSRLLSDRFSAERPKGSFSTLEIQRTEQGDSAMYLCASTSPQGATNEKLFFGSGTQLSVL.

The chain employs TRBV28 and TRBJ2-3; 9 nucleotides align to TRBD1. CDR3 length: 14 residues. CDR1 is MDHEN, CDR2 SYDVKM, per germline. V dropped 8 bases and J dropped 0; count of bases not matched to a gene: 3. Here the CDR3 DNA reads TGTGCCAGCCGGGGGACAGGGAGCACAGATACGCAGTATTTT. Amino acid sequence: CASRGTGSTDTQYF.

This clone appeared a single time. The V gene is TRBV5-1, the J gene TRBJ1-5; 9 positions match TRBD1. The trim removed 4 bases at V and 3 bases at J, leaving 5 bases unmatched. The germline gives CDR1 SGHRS, CDR2 YFSETQ. The CDR3 has 15 residues. For the CDR3, the DNA is TGCGCCAGCAGCGTAGGGACAGGGAACAATCAGCCCCAGCATTTT. This encodes CASSVGTGNNQPQHF. Based on the CDR3 plus reference TRBV5-1 and TRBJ1-5, the full variable domain is KAGVTQTPRYLIKTRGQQVTLSCSPISGHRSVSWYQQTPGQGLQFLFEYFSETQRNKGNFPGRFSGRQFSNSRSEMNVSTLELGDSALYLCASSVGTGNNQPQHFGDGTRLSIL.